A single sample gave rise to the 29 T cell receptor beta chains below, sequenced in a study of identical twins. TCRdb re-analysed the 5' RACE reads in MiXCR, keeping a single row per CDR3 protein. The sample records some 330,000 distinct CDR3 sequences, roughly 10% being singletons. Material for sequencing was naive T cells sorted from blood. Receptors originate from a woman aged 50 to 60 in good health.

This chain joins TRBV7-2 and TRBJ2-2, with D hard to call. Looked up from germline, CDR1 is SGHTA and CDR2 is FQGNSA. The CDR3 contains 14 residues. The V gene lost 1 base and the J gene lost 4 bases, with 7 bases spanning the gap. The CDR3 loop reads CASSLGGFTGELFF. Here the CDR3 DNA reads TGTGCCAGCAGCTTAGGAGGTTTCACCGGGGAGCTGTTTTTT.

V and J are TRBV6-5 and TRBJ1-2; 11 bases fit TRBD1. The V gene end was trimmed by 8 bases and the J gene end by 7 bases; junction bases not matched to a gene: 12. This CDR3 is built from 15 residues. Germline V gene sequence: CDR1 MNHEY, CDR2 SVGAGI. CDR3 residues: CASHGLDRGRIGYTF. As DNA, the CDR3 is TGTGCCAGCCATGGATTGGACAGGGGGCGGATTGGCTACACCTTC.

This clonotype has a count of ten or more. The chain combines TRBV3-1 with TRBJ2-4, with 7 bases aligning to TRBD1. J was trimmed by 0 bases and V by 2 bases; bases with no gene match: 10. This CDR3 has 18 residues. Per germline, CDR1 LGHDT and CDR2 YNNKEL (reference sequence). The CDR3 nucleotides are TGTGCCAGCAGCCAACTCCCTCCAGGACAGGTAGCCAAAAACATTCAGTACTTC. Protein sequence: CASSQLPPGQVAKNIQYF.

This clonotype was detected a few times. The chain links TRBV20-1 to TRBJ2-1; 12 bases match TRBD2. CDR3 size: 15 residues. The germline V gene encodes CDR1 DFQATT and CDR2 SNEGSKA (reference sequence). Germline trimming cut 5 bases from V and 6 bases from J; bases unmatched to any gene: 8. The CDR3 bases are TGCAGTGCTCGAAGGACTAGCGGGATTATCAATGAGCAGTTCTTC. It is translated as CSARRTSGIINEQFF.

The chain is built from TRBV3-1 and TRBJ2-3, with TRBD1 matching over 7 bases. Trimming removed 4 bases from V and 1 base from J; junction bases left unmatched: 8. CDR3 length equals 16 residues. Germline values: CDR1 LGHDT, CDR2 YNNKEL (reference sequence). The CDR3 is CASSLYRGGGTDTQYF. The CDR3, as DNA: TGTGCCAGCAGCCTCTACAGGGGTGGAGGCACAGATACGCAGTATTTT.

This chain links TRBV30 with TRBJ2-2; D is ambiguous. The germline V gene encodes CDR1 GTSNPN and CDR2 SVGIG (reference sequence). V lost 7 bases and J 0 bases, leaving 9 bases between the germline ends. CDR3 size: 13 residues. CDR3 in DNA: TGTGCCTCTCGACCGGCGAACACCGGGGAGCTGTTTTTT. Translation: CASRPANTGELFF.

This clonotype has a count of ten or more. This chain uses TRBV4-2 with TRBJ1-5; D is undetermined. The CDR3 length is 13 residues. The V end lost 1 base, the J end lost 8 bases, and 9 bases lay between the germline ends. Germline-derived CDR1 and CDR2 are LGHNA and YNFKEQ. CDR3 loop: CASSQGKSEPQHF. The CDR3 nucleotides read TGTGCCAGCAGCCAAGGCAAATCGGAGCCCCAGCATTTT.

This clonotype was counted at least ten times. The chain uses TRBV5-1 and TRBJ2-7; a possible D gene is TRBD2 (6 bases). The CDR3 contains 15 residues. CDR1 is SGHRS, CDR2 YFSETQ, per germline. V gave up 3 bases and J gave up 1 base, with 14 bases separating them. CDR3 loop: CASSSRLGPSYEQYF. CDR3 nucleotides: TGCGCCAGCAGCTCCAGACTAGGGCCATCCTACGAGCAGTACTTC.

In this sample, this clonotype turned up many times. The chain joins TRBV12-3 or TRBV12-4 to TRBJ2-2; 7 nucleotides match TRBD2. There are 14 residues in the CDR3. The ends lost 5 bases at V and 5 bases at J; junction bases unmatched: 5. The CDR3 region has the DNA TGTGCCAGCAGTCCCTTGGGAGGGACCGGGGAGCTGTTTTTT. Its protein is CASSPLGGTGELFF.

The chain links TRBV6-6 to TRBJ2-2, with D perhaps matching TRBD1 or TRBD2 (5 bases each). V lost 0 bases to trimming and J lost 3 bases, with 11 bases between them. Germline CDR1 MNHNY, CDR2 SVGAGI (reference sequence). The CDR3 is 16 amino acids. The CDR3 DNA is TGTGCCAGCAGTTACTCGACGGGACGGTACACCGGGGAGCTGTTTTTT. Translated: CASSYSTGRYTGELFF.

The sample holds a few counts of this clonotype. This chain connects TRBV4-2 to TRBJ2-3; 11 nucleotides match TRBD2. The CDR3 runs 16 residues. CDR1 and CDR2 from the germline V gene are LGHNA and YNFKEQ. Trimming cost V 3 bases and J 4 bases; bases outside gene matches: 6. The CDR3, as DNA: TGTGCCAGCAGCCATGAGACTAGCGGGACACCAGATACGCAGTATTTT. This codes for CASSHETSGTPDTQYF.

The chain employs TRBV27 and TRBJ1-2, with 9 nucleotides matching TRBD1. This CDR3 has 17 residues. Germline trimming cut 4 bases from V and 3 bases from J; bases unmatched to any gene: 12. In germline, CDR1 is MNHEY, CDR2 SMNVEV (reference sequence). CDR3 protein: CASSSHLVGTGYYGYTF. CDR3 DNA: TGTGCCAGCAGTTCCCATCTAGTCGGGACAGGGTACTATGGCTACACCTTC.

This clonotype was detected many times. This chain joins TRBV7-2 and TRBJ1-1; TRBD1 might be the D (5 bases). Germline values: CDR1 SGHTA, CDR2 FQGNSA. This CDR3 spans 15 amino acids. Between the trimmed V and J ends, which lost 5 bases and 4 bases, there was a span of 17 bases. The CDR3 loop is CASSLPRDRRTEAFF. The DNA of the CDR3 is TGTGCCAGCAGCCTACCAAGGGACCGTCGCACTGAAGCTTTCTTT.

V usage is TRBV12-3 or TRBV12-4 and J usage is TRBJ2-7, with 7 positions matching TRBD1. Trimming at V came to 6 bases and at J to 3 bases, leaving 5 bases not matched to a gene. The CDR3 is 13 residues long. CDR3 residues: CASRKTGIYEQYF. The CDR3 coding sequence is TGTGCCAGCAGGAAGACAGGGATCTACGAGCAGTACTTC.

This clonotype was counted between two and nine times. The V gene is TRBV12-5, the J gene TRBJ2-1; no reliable D call. This CDR3 comprises 11 residues. V lost 3 bases to trimming and J lost 7 bases, with 4 bases between them. CDR1 LGHNT and CDR2 FRNRAP come from the germline V gene. CDR3 sequence (DNA): TGTGCTAGTGGTTTTAGAAATGAGCAGTTCTTC. The encoded protein is CASGFRNEQFF. Full variable domain (remainder filled in from reference TRBV12-5 and TRBJ2-1): DARVTQTPRHKVTEMGQEVTMRCQPILGHNTVFWYRQTMMQGLELLAYFRNRAPLDDSGMPKDRFSAEMPDATLATLKIQPSEPRDSAVYFCASGFRNEQFFGPGTRLTVL.

The genes are TRBV12-3 or TRBV12-4 and TRBJ1-5, with D perhaps matching TRBD1 (5 bases). The CDR3 runs to 12 residues. V gave up 8 bases and J gave up 7 bases, with 12 bases separating them. The CDR3 spells CASLQGNQPQHF. The CDR3 bases are TGTGCCAGCCTCCAGGGTAACCAGCCCCAGCATTTT.

This clonotype was seen more than once but under ten times. The J gene is TRBJ1-4, the V gene TRBV10-3; D gene uncertain. The CDR3 runs 13 residues. Germline CDR1 ENHRY, CDR2 SYGVKD. V shed 11 bases and J shed 0 bases, with 10 bases lying between them. The CDR3 sequence: CAGQASTNEKLFF. The DNA of the CDR3 is TGTGCCGGGCAGGCTTCAACTAATGAAAAACTGTTTTTT.

The chain is built from TRBV20-1 and TRBJ2-1; 12 bases match TRBD2. Looked up from germline, CDR1 is DFQATT and CDR2 is SNEGSKA (reference sequence). Trimming took 5 bases from V and 5 from J; bases not matched to a gene: 10. The CDR3 covers 16 residues. CDR3 region: CSAPLLTSGSHNEQFF. The CDR3 DNA is TGCAGTGCTCCCCTCCTGACTAGCGGGAGCCACAATGAGCAGTTCTTC.

This clonotype came up many times. The chain combines TRBV20-1 with TRBJ2-5; D remains unclear. The CDR3 totals 14 residues. Deletions cut 2 bases from V and 3 bases from J, with 13 bases between. The germline gives CDR1 DFQATT, CDR2 SNEGSKA (reference sequence). CDR3 protein: CSARRNMEKETQYF. The CDR3 DNA follows: TGCAGTGCTAGAAGGAACATGGAAAAAGAGACCCAGTACTTC.

This clonotype has just a few counts. This CDR3 reads CASSLGTGGGYEQYV. Written as DNA, the CDR3 is TGTGCCAGCAGCTTAGGGACGGGAGGGGGATACGAGCAGTACGTC. The chain has TRBV11-2 and TRBJ2-7; 8 bases map to TRBD2. Germline V gene sequence: CDR1 SGHAT, CDR2 FQNNGV. Trimming cost V 1 base and J 4 bases; bases outside gene matches: 6. The CDR3 consists of 15 residues.

This clonotype was found many times. The chain links TRBV7-8 to TRBJ2-1; D perhaps matches TRBD2 (5 bases). Per germline, CDR1 SGHVS and CDR2 FQNEAQ. Trimming removed 1 base at V and 9 bases at J, with 13 bases between. This CDR3 region has 14 residues. In DNA, the CDR3 is TGTGCCAGCAGCTTAGGGGAGTCAATCCGTGAGCAGTTCTTC. This gives the protein CASSLGESIREQFF.

This clonotype was detected ten times or more. V gene TRBV7-9 combines with J gene TRBJ1-6, with D tentatively TRBD1 (5 bases). Germline V gives CDR1 SEHNR, CDR2 FQNEAQ (reference sequence). The CDR3 spans 14 residues. V was shortened by 1 base and J by 7 bases, with 8 bases between the two germline ends. The CDR3 reads CASSLEGRNSPLHF. CDR3 nucleotides: TGTGCCAGCAGCTTAGAGGGACGAAATTCACCCCTCCACTTT. Filled out from reference TRBV7-9 and TRBJ1-6, the complete variable domain reads DTGVSQNPRHKITKRGQNVTFRCDPISEHNRLYWYRQTLGQGPEFLTYFQNEAQLEKSRLLSDRFSAERPKGSFSTLEIQRTEQGDSAMYLCASSLEGRNSPLHFGNGTRLTVT.

This clonotype was counted ten times or more. The gene calls are TRBV29-1 and TRBJ1-4, with D unclear. Trimming removed 5 bases from V and 5 bases from J, with 9 bases in between. The CDR3 is 12 amino acids. Per the germline V gene, CDR1 is SQVTM and CDR2 is ANQGSEA. The CDR3 reads CSVRSRNEKLFF. The CDR3 DNA follows: TGCAGCGTTCGGTCCAGGAATGAAAAACTGTTTTTT. Complete variable domain (other parts from reference TRBV29-1 and TRBJ1-4): SAVISQKPSRDICQRGTSLTIQCQVDSQVTMMFWYRQQPGQSLTLIATANQGSEATYESGFVIDKFPISRPNLTFSTLTVSNMSPEDSSIYLCSVRSRNEKLFFGSGTQLSVL.

This clonotype was observed at least ten times. The gene calls are TRBV6-5 and TRBJ1-3; D not resolved. The V and J ends lost 0 bases and 3 bases respectively, with 6 bases between them. Germline V gene lookup returns CDR1 MNHEY and CDR2 SVGAGI. The CDR3 loop spans 14 amino acids. The CDR3 bases are TGTGCCAGCAGTTACTCGATAGGTGGAAACACCATATATTTT. This codes for CASSYSIGGNTIYF.

There are a few counts of this clonotype. The J gene is TRBJ1-1, the V gene TRBV7-8; D remains unclear. The CDR3 extends over 12 amino acids. CDR1 is SGHVS, CDR2 FQNEAQ, per germline. Trimming pared 5 bases from V and 5 bases from J, leaving 9 bases between. This CDR3 is CASSPSYTEAFF. CDR3 in DNA: TGTGCCAGCAGCCCGTCGTATACTGAAGCTTTCTTT.

At least ten counts were recorded for this clonotype. The chain uses TRBV12-3 or TRBV12-4 and TRBJ2-1; a weak D match, TRBD1 (5 bases). V lost 3 bases and J lost 7, with 10 bases in between. The length of the CDR3 is 13 residues. CDR3 coding DNA: TGTGCCAGCAGTTTTTCTGCAGGGAATGAGCAGTTCTTC. Translation gives CASSFSAGNEQFF.

This clonotype was counted a few times. The rearrangement joins TRBV24-1 to TRBJ2-3, with D possibly matching TRBD1 (6 bases). Germline V gives CDR1 KGHDR, CDR2 SFDVKD. The CDR3 runs to 15 residues. V gave up 4 bases and J gave up 2 bases, with 12 bases separating them. The CDR3 loop reads CATSESTGYTDTQYF. In DNA form, the CDR3 reads TGTGCCACCAGTGAGTCGACAGGTTACACAGATACGCAGTATTTT.

The gene calls are TRBV11-1 and TRBJ2-5, with 7 bases lining up with TRBD2. Germline CDR1 SGHAT, CDR2 FQDESV (reference sequence). With 5 bases clipped from V and 2 bases from J, the junction kept 11 bases outside the gene matches. CDR3 size: 16 residues. The CDR3 DNA reads TGTGCCAGCAGCCCTAGGGAGGGCCTTCGGCAAGAGACCCAGTACTTC. It is translated as CASSPREGLRQETQYF.

The genes are TRBV5-1 and TRBJ2-7; weak D call: TRBD1 (6 bases). The ends were cut back, 0 bases at V and 6 bases at J, with 19 bases in the middle. The CDR3 spans 16 residues. Germline-derived CDR1 and CDR2 are SGHRS and YFSETQ. The CDR3 protein is CASSLGSSPGVVEQYF. The CDR3 nucleotides read TGCGCCAGCAGCTTGGGCAGTTCCCCAGGGGTTGTCGAGCAGTACTTC.